A selection of T cell receptor beta chains follows, all from one sample in a study of blood T cell repertoires in COVID-19. Clones were read by immunoSEQ multiplex PCR, and TCRdb kept only the in-frame ones, dropping some. Of about 230,000 clones in the sample, just over 85% were seen once. The source material was peripheral blood. All receptors derive from a man aged 50-60 years with COVID-19, enrolled during active disease. CDR3s include the opening cysteine and the closing phenylalanine or tryptophan. A D gene is named only where the DNA matches it firmly. Clone size is stated in some rows and not others, as once, few, many or a class when expanded.

D gene,clone size,V gene,J gene,CDR3 DNA,CDR3 protein
TRBD1,NA,TRBV6-5,TRBJ2-2,TGTGCCAGCAGGACGACAGGGGGCACCGGGGAGCTGTTTTTT,CASRTTGGTGELFF
NA,NA,TRBV3-1/TRBV3-2,TRBJ2-4,TGTGCCAGCAGCCCAGGAGGACGGGGAAACATTCAGTACTTC,CASSPGGRGNIQYF
TRBD1,few,TRBV6-5,TRBJ1-1,TGTGCCAGCGGAAGACAGGGGCGGAACACTGAAGCTTTCTTT,CASGRQGRNTEAFF
TRBD1,NA,TRBV5-1,TRBJ2-7,TGCGCCAGCAGGACGACCGGGGGACAGGGGGCACGAGAGCAGTACTTC,CASRTTGGQGAREQYF
NA,NA,TRBV6-5,TRBJ1-1,TGTGCCAGCAGTTATCAGGAAGGCACTGAAGCTTTCTTT,CASSYQEGTEAFF
TRBD2,NA,TRBV18,TRBJ2-7,TGTGCCAGCTCACGCACCTGGACTAGCGGCTCCTACGAGCAGTACTTC,CASSRTWTSGSYEQYF
NA,NA,TRBV6-4,TRBJ1-5,TGTGCCAGCAGTGACTACTCCAGACAGGACCAGCATTTT,CASSDYSRQDQHF
TRBD1,NA,TRBV7-6,TRBJ1-6,TGTGCCAGCAGCTTTTCGGCAGGCAGGGGGTATAATTCACCCCTCCACTTT,CASSFSAGRGYNSPLHF
NA,NA,TRBV29-1,TRBJ1-2,TGCAGCGTTGATGCCAGTCCTGGCTACACCTTC,CSVDASPGYTF
NA,NA,TRBV2,TRBJ2-4,TGTGCCAGCACCGAAAATGGGGGGGGCTCATCCAAAAACATTCAGTACTTC,CASTENGGGSSKNIQYF
TRBD1,NA,TRBV2,TRBJ2-1,TGTGCCAGCAGGGGGGACAGGCGTTCCTACAATGAGCAGTTCTTC,CASRGDRRSYNEQFF
TRBD1,NA,TRBV6-5,TRBJ1-2,TGTGCCAGCACTTGGGGACAGGGGGGTGCCTATGGCTACACCTTC,CASTWGQGGAYGYTF
TRBD1,NA,TRBV10-3,TRBJ2-7,TGTGCCATCAGTGATTCCGGGACAGGGGTCTACGAGCAGTACTTC,CAISDSGTGVYEQYF
NA,NA,TRBV19,TRBJ2-3,TGTGCCACGCGGACCCCAGGTGGGGCTAGCACAGATACGCAGTATTTT,CATRTPGGASTDTQYF
TRBD1,NA,TRBV3-1/TRBV3-2,TRBJ1-2,TGTGCCAGCAGCCAAAGACAGGGACGCGACTATGGCTACACCTTC,CASSQRQGRDYGYTF
NA,NA,TRBV9,TRBJ2-7,TGTGCCAGCAGCGGGAGGGGTGACTACGAGCAGTACTTC,CASSGRGDYEQYF
NA,few,TRBV11-2,TRBJ1-5,TGTGCCAGCAGTGCCCAGGGGCTATCGAATCAGCCCCAGCATTTT,CASSAQGLSNQPQHF
NA,NA,TRBV11-2,TRBJ2-7,TGTGCCAGCAGCTTAGGCCTAGCTGCTTACGAGCAGTACTTC,CASSLGLAAYEQYF
TRBD1,NA,TRBV7-3,TRBJ1-5,TGTGCCAGCAGCCCCTACCACCACAGGGGGCGCGTCAATCAGCCCCAGCATTTT,CASSPYHHRGRVNQPQHF
TRBD1,NA,TRBV19,TRBJ2-5,TGTGCCAGTAGACAGAGGACAGGGGGAGGAGAGACCCAGTACTTC,CASRQRTGGGETQYF
NA,NA,TRBV3-1/TRBV3-2,TRBJ1-1,TGTGCCAGCAGCCAAATCCGGAACACTGAAGCTTTCTTT,CASSQIRNTEAFF
NA,NA,TRBV30,TRBJ1-1,TGTGCCTGGAGAGTGATGGGGGCGCTCGACACTGAAGCTTTCTTT,CAWRVMGALDTEAFF
NA,NA,TRBV7-9,TRBJ2-7,TGTGCCAGCAGCTACCGGGGGGCCGTCTCCTACGAGCAGTACTTC,CASSYRGAVSYEQYF
NA,NA,TRBV24-1,TRBJ2-2,TGTGCCACCAGTTCGAGGTTCACCGGGGAGCTGTTTTTT,CATSSRFTGELFF
NA,NA,TRBV9,TRBJ1-3,TGTGCCAGCAGCGTAGTTTCGGACTACTCTGGAAACACCATATATTTT,CASSVVSDYSGNTIYF
TRBD1,NA,TRBV2,TRBJ2-3,TGTGCCAGCAGACGACAGGGGACCGCAGATACGCAGTATTTT,CASRRQGTADTQYF
TRBD1,once,TRBV19,TRBJ1-4,TGTGCCAGTACCGGGACAGGGGGTGAAAAACTGTTTTTT,CASTGTGGEKLFF
TRBD1,NA,TRBV7-2,TRBJ1-2,TGTGCCAGCAGCTTCGGACAGGGACGGTATGGCTACACCTTC,CASSFGQGRYGYTF
TRBD1,NA,TRBV6-2/TRBV6-3,TRBJ1-5,TGTGCCAGCAGTTTTGCGGGACAGAGAAATCAGCCCCAGCATTTT,CASSFAGQRNQPQHF
NA,NA,TRBV7-9,TRBJ1-1,TGTGCCAGCAGCCCGGACACCACTGAAGCTTTCTTT,CASSPDTTEAFF
NA,NA,TRBV2,TRBJ2-2,TGTGCCAGCAGTGGGGCTAGCGTCAACACCGGGGAGCTGTTTTTT,CASSGASVNTGELFF
NA,NA,TRBV6-5,TRBJ1-3,TGTGCCAGCAGTTACGCAACAGGGAGCTCTGGAAACACCATATATTTT,CASSYATGSSGNTIYF
NA,NA,TRBV18,TRBJ1-4,TGTGCCAGCTCACCCGGAGCGGGGAGAACTAATGAAAAACTGTTTTTT,CASSPGAGRTNEKLFF
NA,NA,TRBV3-1/TRBV3-2,TRBJ2-7,TGTGCCAGCAGCCCGGGACTGAAACTCTACGAGCAGTACTTC,CASSPGLKLYEQYF
TRBD1,NA,TRBV28,TRBJ1-2,TGTGCCAGCAGTCTTGGGACAGGGGGGCACTATGGCTACACCTTC,CASSLGTGGHYGYTF
NA,NA,TRBV2,TRBJ2-7,TGTGCCAGCAGTGTCAGGGATCACTACGAGCAGTACTTC,CASSVRDHYEQYF
NA,NA,TRBV6-6,TRBJ1-5,TGTGCCAGCAGCCAATTACAGGGTTTGGAGCCCCAGCATTTT,CASSQLQGLEPQHF
TRBD1,NA,TRBV5-1,TRBJ2-2,TGCGCCAGCAGCTTGATCCGAACAGGGGCGTTAAACACCGGGGAGCTGTTTTTT,CASSLIRTGALNTGELFF
TRBD2,NA,TRBV28,TRBJ2-7,TGTGCCAGCAGTGCAGACGGGGGGTCCTACGAGCAGTACTTC,CASSADGGSYEQYF
NA,NA,TRBV10-3,TRBJ2-7,TGTGCCAGCCTAGGGGTCTCCCGAGTCGAGCAGTACTTC,CASLGVSRVEQYF
TRBD1,NA,TRBV18,TRBJ1-2,TGTGCCAGCTCACGGACAGGGAACGGCTACACCTTC,CASSRTGNGYTF
NA,NA,TRBV27,TRBJ2-5,TGTGCCAGCCCATTCCGGGACAACCAAGAGACCCAGTACTTC,CASPFRDNQETQYF
TRBD1,NA,TRBV5-5,TRBJ1-5,TGTGCCAGCAGCTTGCGGCAGGGGGCGTACAATCAGCCCCAGCATTTT,CASSLRQGAYNQPQHF
NA,NA,TRBV2,TRBJ2-1,TGTGCCAGCAGTGCCGGGACCTACAATGAGCAGTTCTTC,CASSAGTYNEQFF
TRBD1,NA,TRBV2,TRBJ1-1,TGTGCCAGCAGTAACTCAGGGGGCCTGGGCACTGAAGCTTTCTTT,CASSNSGGLGTEAFF
NA,NA,TRBV7-9,TRBJ2-3,TGTGCCAGCAGCCTACCCTCCAGCACAGATACGCAGTATTTT,CASSLPSSTDTQYF
NA,NA,TRBV2,TRBJ2-1,TGTGCCAGTTTGACTAGTTATGGTTCCTACAATGAGCAGTTCTTC,CASLTSYGSYNEQFF
TRBD2,once,TRBV5-1,TRBJ2-1,TGCGCCAGCAGCCAAAGACTAGCGGGGGGGCTCAATGAGCAGTTCTTC,CASSQRLAGGLNEQFF
NA,NA,TRBV12-1,TRBJ2-7,TGTGCCAGCAGCTTTGGTTACTCGCCCTTGATGTATCACGAGCAGTACTTC,CASSFGYSPLMYHEQYF
NA,NA,TRBV6-5,TRBJ2-7,TGTGCCAGCAGCCCCGGCGGGCGCCCCTACGAGCAGTACTTC,CASSPGGRPYEQYF
NA,once,TRBV7-9,TRBJ1-4,TGTGCCAGCAGCCGGTTCCCTGCAACTAATGAAAAACTGTTTTTT,CASSRFPATNEKLFF
TRBD1,few,TRBV7-9,TRBJ2-7,TGTGCCAGCAGCTGGGGACAGTTCGACGAGCAGTACTTC,CASSWGQFDEQYF
NA,NA,TRBV12-3/TRBV12-4,TRBJ1-5,TGTGCCAGCAGTTTGGGGAGGGCCCAGCCCCAGCATTTT,CASSLGRAQPQHF
NA,NA,TRBV14,TRBJ1-1,TGTGCCAGCAGCCAAGGGGCGAACACTGAAGCTTTCTTT,CASSQGANTEAFF